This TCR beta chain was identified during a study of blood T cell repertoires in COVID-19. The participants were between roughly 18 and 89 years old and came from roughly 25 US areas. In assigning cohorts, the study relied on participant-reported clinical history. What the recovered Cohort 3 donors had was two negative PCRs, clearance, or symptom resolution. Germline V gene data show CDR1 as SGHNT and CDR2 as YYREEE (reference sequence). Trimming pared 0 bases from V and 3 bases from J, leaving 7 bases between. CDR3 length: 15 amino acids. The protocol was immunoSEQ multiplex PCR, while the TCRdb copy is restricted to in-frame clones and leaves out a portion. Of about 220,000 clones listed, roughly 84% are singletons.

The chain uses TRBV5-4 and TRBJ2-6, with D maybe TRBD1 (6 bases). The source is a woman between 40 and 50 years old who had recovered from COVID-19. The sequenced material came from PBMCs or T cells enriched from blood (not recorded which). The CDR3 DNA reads TGTGCCAGCAGCTTGGTAGGGGGTGGGGCCAACGTCCTGACTTTC. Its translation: CASSLVGGGANVLTF.